This record looks at one T cell receptor (beta chain) sequence and its context. Its target is not known. These data belong to a study of beta chain features in type 1 diabetes. Findings and limits, study-wide: TCRB CDR3s were moderately but significantly shorter in Type 1 diabetes patients in all four CD4+ subsets. The naive, central memory and Treg TCRB repertoires showed an apparent similarity that was greater among patients than among healthy donors.

Every isolated RNA sample was fully reverse transcribed, so sequencing captured expressed TCRB transcripts. Generated by immunoSEQ multiplex PCR, the TCRdb table keeps only in-frame clones and is missing some. The table shows approximately 730,000 clones, with 13% occurring only once. CD45RO/CCR7/CD25/CD127/CD95/CD27 staining was used to isolate CD4+ naive, central memory, regulatory and stem cell-like memory cells by sorting. The CDR3 loop spans 14 amino acids. Unmatched junction bases numbered 1, after V lost 3 bases and J lost 1 base. Germline loops: CDR1 PRHDT, CDR2 FYEKMQ (reference sequence). Sequencing used naive CD4+ T cells from blood. The source of this sequence is a man aged 18 to 29 with type 1 diabetes. This chain uses TRBV13 with TRBJ1-1; 8 nucleotides line up with TRBD1. CDR3 nucleotide sequence: TGTGCCAGCAGCTTCGGACAGGGGAACACTGAAGCTTTCTTT. As protein: CASSFGQGNTEAFF.